The source of this T cell receptor (beta chain) is a study of T cell responses to AZD1222 COVID-19 vaccine. After removal of 4 bases from V and 3 bases from J, the junction contained 8 bases not matched to a gene. Per germline, CDR1 SGHAT and CDR2 FQNNGV. The CDR3 is made up of 15 amino acids. Method: immunoSEQ multiplex PCR; TCRdb's copy keeps in-frame clones and lacks some. The sample holds approximately 150,000 clones; 85% to 95% are singletons and the top ten take around 2.5%. This TCR was recovered from an adult in good health. The sample here was peripheral blood, taken on day 0 of AZD1222 vaccination. This chain connects TRBV11-2 to TRBJ2-7; 8 nucleotides align to TRBD2. CDR3 region: CASSYPRGGDYEQYF. For the CDR3, the DNA is TGTGCCAGCAGCTACCCCCGGGGGGGGGACTACGAGCAGTACTTC. The full variable domain, completed using reference TRBV11-2 and TRBJ2-7, is EAGVAQSPRYKIIEKRQSVAFWCNPISGHATLYWYQQILGQGPKLLIQFQNNGVVDDSQLPKDRFSAERLKGVDSTLKIQPAKLEDSAVYLCASSYPRGGDYEQYFGPGTRLTVT.